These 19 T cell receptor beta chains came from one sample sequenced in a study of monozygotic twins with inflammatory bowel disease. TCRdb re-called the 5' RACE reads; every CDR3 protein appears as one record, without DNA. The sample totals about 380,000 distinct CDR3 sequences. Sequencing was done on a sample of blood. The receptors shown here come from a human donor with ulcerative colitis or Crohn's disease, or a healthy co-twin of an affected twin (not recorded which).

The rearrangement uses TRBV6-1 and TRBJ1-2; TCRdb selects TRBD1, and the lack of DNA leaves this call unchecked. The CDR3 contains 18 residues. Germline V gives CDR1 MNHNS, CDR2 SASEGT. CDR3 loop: CASRFTGVRTEANYGYTF.

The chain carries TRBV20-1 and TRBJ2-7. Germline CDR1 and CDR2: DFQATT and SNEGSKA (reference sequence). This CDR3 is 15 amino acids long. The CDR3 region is CSARDRQLALDEQYF.

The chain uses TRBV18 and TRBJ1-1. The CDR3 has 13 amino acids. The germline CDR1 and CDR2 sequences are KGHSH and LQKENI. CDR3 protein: CASSPKINTEAFF.

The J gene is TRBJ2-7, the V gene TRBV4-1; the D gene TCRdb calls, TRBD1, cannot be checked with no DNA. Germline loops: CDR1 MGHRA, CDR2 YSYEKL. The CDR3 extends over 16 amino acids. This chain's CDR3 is CASSQDIGDRFYEQYF.

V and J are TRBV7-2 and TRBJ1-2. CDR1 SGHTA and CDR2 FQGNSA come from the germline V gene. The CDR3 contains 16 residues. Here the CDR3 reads CASSLNRASPRYGYTF.

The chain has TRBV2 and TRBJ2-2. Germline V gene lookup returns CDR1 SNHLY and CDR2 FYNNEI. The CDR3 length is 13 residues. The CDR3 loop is CASSGENTGELFF.

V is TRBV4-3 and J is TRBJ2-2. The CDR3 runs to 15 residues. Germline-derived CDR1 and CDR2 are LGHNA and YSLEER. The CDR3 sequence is CASSQEGNGVGELFF.

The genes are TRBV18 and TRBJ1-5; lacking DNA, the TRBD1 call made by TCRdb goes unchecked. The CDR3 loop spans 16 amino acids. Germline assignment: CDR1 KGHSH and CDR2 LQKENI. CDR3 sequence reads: CASSSLQTGVNQPQHF.

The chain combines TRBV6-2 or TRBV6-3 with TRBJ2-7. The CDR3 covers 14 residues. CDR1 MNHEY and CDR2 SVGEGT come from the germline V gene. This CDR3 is CASIPTATTYEQYF.

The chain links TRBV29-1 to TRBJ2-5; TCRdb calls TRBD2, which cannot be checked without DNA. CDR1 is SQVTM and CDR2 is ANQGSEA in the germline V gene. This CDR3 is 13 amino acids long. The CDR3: CSVESGVRETQYF. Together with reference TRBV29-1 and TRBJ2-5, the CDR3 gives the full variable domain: SAVISQKPSRDICQRGTSLTIQCQVDSQVTMMFWYRQQPGQSLTLIATANQGSEATYESGFVIDKFPISRPNLTFSTLTVSNMSPEDSSIYLCSVESGVRETQYFGPGTRLLVL.

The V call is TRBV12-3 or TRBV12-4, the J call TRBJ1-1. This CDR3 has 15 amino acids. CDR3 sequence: CASSLFFRRNTEAFF.

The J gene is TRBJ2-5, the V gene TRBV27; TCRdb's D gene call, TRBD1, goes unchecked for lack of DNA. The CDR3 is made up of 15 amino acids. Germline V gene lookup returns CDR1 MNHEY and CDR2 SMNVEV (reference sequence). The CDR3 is CASSLMGGIQETQYF.

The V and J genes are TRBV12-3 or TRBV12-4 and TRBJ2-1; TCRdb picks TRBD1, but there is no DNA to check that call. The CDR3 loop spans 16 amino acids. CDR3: CASSLLQTGLSNEQFF.

Here the CDR3 reads CASSGQQNTEAFF. V and J are TRBV2 and TRBJ1-1; the D call from TCRdb, TRBD1, cannot be confirmed without DNA. The length of the CDR3 is 13 residues. Per germline, CDR1 SNHLY and CDR2 FYNNEI.

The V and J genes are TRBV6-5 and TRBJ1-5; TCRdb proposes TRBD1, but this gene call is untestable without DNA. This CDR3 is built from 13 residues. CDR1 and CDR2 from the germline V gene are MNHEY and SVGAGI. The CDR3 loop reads CASMDRADQPQHF.

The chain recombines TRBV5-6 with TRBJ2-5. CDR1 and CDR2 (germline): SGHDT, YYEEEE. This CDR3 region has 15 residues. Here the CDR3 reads CASSLDFRVLETQYF.

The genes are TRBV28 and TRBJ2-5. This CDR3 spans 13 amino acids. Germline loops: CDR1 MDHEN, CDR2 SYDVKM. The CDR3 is CASTSGNQETQYF.

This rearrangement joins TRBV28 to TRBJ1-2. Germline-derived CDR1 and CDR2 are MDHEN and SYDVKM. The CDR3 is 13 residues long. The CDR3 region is CASSHLRPYGYTF.

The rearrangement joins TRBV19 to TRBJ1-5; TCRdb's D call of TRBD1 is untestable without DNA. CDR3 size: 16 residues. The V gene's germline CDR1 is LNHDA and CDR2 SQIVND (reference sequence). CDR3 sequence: CASSIGAGQGRSAQHF.